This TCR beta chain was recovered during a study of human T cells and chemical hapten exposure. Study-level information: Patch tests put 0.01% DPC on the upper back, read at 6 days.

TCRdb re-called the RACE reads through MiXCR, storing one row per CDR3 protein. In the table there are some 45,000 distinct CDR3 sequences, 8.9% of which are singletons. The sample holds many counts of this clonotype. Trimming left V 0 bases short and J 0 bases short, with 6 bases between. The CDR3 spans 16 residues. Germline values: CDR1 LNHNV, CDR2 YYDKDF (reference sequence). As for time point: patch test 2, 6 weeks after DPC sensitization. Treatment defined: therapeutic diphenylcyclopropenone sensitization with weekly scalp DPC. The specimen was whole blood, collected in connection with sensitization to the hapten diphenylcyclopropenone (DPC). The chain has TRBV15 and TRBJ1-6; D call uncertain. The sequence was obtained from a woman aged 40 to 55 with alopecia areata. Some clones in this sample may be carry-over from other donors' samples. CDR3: CATSREAVSYNSPLHF. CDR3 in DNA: TGTGCCACCAGCAGAGAAGCAGTCTCCTATAATTCACCCCTCCACTTT. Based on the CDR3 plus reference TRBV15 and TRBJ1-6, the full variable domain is DAMVIQNPRYQVTQFGKPVTLSCSQTLNHNVMYWYQQKSSQAPKLLFHYYDKDFNNEADTPDNFQSRRPNTSFCFLDIRSPGLGDTAMYLCATSREAVSYNSPLHFGNGTRLTVT.